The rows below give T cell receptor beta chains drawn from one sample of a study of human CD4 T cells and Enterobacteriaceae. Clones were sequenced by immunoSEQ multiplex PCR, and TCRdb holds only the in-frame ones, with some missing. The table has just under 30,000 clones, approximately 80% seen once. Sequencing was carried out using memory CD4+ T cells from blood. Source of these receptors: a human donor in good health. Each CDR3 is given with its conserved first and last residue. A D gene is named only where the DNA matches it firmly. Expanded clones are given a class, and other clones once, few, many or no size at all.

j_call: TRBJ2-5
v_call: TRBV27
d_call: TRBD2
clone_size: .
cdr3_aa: CASSRGSGRASETQYF
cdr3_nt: TGTGCCAGCAGTCGTGGCAGCGGGAGGGCCAGTGAGACCCAGTACTTC

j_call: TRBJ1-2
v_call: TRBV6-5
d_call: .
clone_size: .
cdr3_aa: CASSYSRGTLTYGYTF
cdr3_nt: TGTGCCAGCAGTTACTCCCGAGGGACTCTTACCTATGGCTACACCTTC

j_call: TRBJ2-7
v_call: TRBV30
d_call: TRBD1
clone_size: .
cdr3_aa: CAWSGIRSDRLYEQYF
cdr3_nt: TGTGCCTGGAGTGGAATACGATCGGACAGGCTCTACGAGCAGTACTTC

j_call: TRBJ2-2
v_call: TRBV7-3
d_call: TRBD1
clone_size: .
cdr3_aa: CASRQGTIHGELFF
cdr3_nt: TGTGCCAGCCGACAGGGGACGATCCACGGGGAGCTGTTTTTT

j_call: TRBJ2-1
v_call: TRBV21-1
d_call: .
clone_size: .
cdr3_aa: CASSMMINEQFF
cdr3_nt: TGTGCCAGCAGCATGATGATCAATGAGCAGTTCTTC

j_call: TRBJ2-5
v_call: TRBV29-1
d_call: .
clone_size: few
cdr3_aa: CSVVGGVRETQYF
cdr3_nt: TGCAGCGTTGTCGGGGGAGTTCGTGAGACCCAGTACTTC

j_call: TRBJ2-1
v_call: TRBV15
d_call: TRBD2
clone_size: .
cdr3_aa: CATKGGVRDYGGDEQFF
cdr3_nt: TGTGCCACCAAAGGCGGGGTCCGGGACTACGGTGGCGATGAGCAGTTCTTC

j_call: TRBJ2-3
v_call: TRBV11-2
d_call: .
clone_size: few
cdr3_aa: CASSLERDTDTQYF
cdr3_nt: TGTGCCAGCAGCTTAGAGAGAGACACAGATACGCAGTATTTT

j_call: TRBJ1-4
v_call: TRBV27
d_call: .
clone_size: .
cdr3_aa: CASSVSGQANEKLFF
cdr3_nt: TGTGCCAGCAGTGTCTCCGGGCAGGCTAATGAAAAACTGTTTTTT

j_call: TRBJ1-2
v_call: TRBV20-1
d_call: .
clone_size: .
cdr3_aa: CSTGRPDGYTF
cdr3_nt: TGCAGTACAGGGAGACCCGATGGCTACACCTTC

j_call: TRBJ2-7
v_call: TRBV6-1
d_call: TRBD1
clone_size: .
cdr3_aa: CASSAAGGESYEQYF
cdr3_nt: TGTGCCAGCAGTGCTGCAGGGGGCGAATCCTACGAGCAGTACTTC

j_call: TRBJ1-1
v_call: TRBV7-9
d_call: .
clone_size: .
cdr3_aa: CASSYLEGVKKAFF
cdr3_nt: TGTGCCAGCAGCTACCTGGAAGGGGTTAAAAAAGCTTTCTTT

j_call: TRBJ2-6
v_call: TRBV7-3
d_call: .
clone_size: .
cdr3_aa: CASSSGANVLTF
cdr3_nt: TGTGCCAGCAGCTCTGGGGCCAACGTCCTGACTTTC

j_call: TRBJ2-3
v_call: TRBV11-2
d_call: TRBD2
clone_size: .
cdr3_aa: CASSLAGGPTTDTQYF
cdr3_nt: TGTGCCAGCAGTTTAGCGGGAGGGCCCACCACAGATACGCAGTATTTT

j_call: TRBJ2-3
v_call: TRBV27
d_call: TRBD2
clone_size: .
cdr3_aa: CASRLAGVDRDTQYF
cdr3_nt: TGTGCCAGCAGACTAGCGGGAGTGGATAGAGATACGCAGTATTTT

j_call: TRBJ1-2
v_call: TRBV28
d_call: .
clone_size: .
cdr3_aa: CASSFGGNYGYTF
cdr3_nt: TGTGCCAGCAGTTTCGGGGGGAACTATGGCTACACCTTC

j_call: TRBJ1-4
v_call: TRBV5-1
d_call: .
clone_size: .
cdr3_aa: CASSSSGSREKLFF
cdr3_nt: TGCGCCAGCAGCAGCTCAGGGTCTAGGGAAAAACTGTTTTTT

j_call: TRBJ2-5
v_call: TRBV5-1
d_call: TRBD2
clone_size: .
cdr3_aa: CASSLVPGGETQYF
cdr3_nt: TGCGCCAGCAGCTTGGTTCCGGGAGGAGAGACCCAGTACTTC

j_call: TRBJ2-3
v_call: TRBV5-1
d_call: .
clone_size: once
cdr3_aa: CASSLGRLEDTQYF
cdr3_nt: TGCGCCAGCAGCTTGGGCAGACTGGAAGATACGCAGTATTTT

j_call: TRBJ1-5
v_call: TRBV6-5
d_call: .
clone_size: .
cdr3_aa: CASSSTVDWNQPQHF
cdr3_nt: TGTGCCAGCAGTTCGACAGTCGATTGGAATCAGCCCCAGCATTTT

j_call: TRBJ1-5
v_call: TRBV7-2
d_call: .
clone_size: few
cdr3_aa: CASSLAGLNNQPQHF
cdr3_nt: TGTGCCAGCAGCTTAGCCGGACTGAACAATCAGCCCCAGCATTTT

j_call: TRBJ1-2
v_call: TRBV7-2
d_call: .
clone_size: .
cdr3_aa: CASSAYVLTNYGYTF
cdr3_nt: TGTGCCAGCAGCGCGTATGTCCTGACTAACTATGGCTACACCTTC

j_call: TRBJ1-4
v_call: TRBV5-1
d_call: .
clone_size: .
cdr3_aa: CASSLGSNEKLFF
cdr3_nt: TGCGCCAGCAGCTTGGGATCGAATGAAAAACTGTTTTTT

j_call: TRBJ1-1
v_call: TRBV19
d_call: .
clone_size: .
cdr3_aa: CASSMSGGRGNTEAFF
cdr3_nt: TGTGCCAGTAGTATGTCGGGGGGCAGGGGAAACACTGAAGCTTTCTTT

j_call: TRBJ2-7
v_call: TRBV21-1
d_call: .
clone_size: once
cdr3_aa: CASSKRRWRVGQYF
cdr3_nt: TGTGCCAGCAGCAAGAGACGCTGGCGAGTTGGGCAGTACTTC

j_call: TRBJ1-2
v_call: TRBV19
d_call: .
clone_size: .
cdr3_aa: CASSIQGRSGYTF
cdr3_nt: TGTGCCAGTAGTATCCAGGGAAGAAGCGGCTACACCTTC

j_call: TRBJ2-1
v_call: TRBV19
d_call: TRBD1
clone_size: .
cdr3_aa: CASRDTGGPYNEQFF
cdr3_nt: TGTGCCAGTAGAGATACAGGGGGACCCTACAATGAGCAGTTCTTC

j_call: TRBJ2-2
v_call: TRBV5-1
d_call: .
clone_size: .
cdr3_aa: CASSTQYTGELFF
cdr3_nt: TGCGCCAGCAGCACGCAGTACACCGGGGAGCTGTTTTTT

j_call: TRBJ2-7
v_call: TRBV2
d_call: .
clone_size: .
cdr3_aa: CASSRSPGNYEQYF
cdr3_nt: TGTGCCAGCAGTCGGAGCCCCGGGAACTACGAGCAGTACTTC

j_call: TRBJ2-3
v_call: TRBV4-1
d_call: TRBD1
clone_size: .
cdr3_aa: CASSQVGTGTDTQYF
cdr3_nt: TGCGCCAGCAGCCAAGTGGGGACAGGGACAGATACGCAGTATTTT

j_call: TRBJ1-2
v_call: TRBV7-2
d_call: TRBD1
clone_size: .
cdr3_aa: CASSLGTGNYGYTF
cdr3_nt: TGTGCCAGCAGCTTAGGGACAGGAAACTATGGCTACACCTTC

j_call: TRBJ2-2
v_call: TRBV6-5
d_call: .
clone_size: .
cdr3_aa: CASSPRQFSAGELFF
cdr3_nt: TGTGCCAGCAGTCCACGACAGTTCTCGGCCGGGGAGCTGTTTTTT

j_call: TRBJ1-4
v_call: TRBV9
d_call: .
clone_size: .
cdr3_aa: CASSPRGGEKLFF
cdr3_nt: TGTGCCAGCAGCCCCCGGGGGGGTGAAAAACTGTTTTTT

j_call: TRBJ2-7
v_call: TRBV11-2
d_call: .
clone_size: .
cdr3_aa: CASSLGGVYEQYF
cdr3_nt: TGTGCCAGCAGCTTAGGGGGGGTCTACGAGCAGTACTTC

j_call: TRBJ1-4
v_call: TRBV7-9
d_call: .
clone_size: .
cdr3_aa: CASSPRDGTNEKLFF
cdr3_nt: TGTGCCAGCAGCCCACGGGACGGAACTAATGAAAAACTGTTTTTT

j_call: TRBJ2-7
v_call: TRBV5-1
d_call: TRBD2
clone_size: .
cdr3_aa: CASSLSSPGGLYEQYF
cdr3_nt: TGCGCCAGCAGCTTAAGCTCTCCGGGAGGATTATACGAGCAGTACTTC

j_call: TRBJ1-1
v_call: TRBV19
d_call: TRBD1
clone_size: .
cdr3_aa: CASSSGGNTEAFF
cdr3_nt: TGTGCCAGTAGTTCAGGGGGAAACACTGAAGCTTTCTTT

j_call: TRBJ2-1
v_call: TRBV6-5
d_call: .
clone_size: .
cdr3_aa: CASSYRGGKQFF
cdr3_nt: TGTGCCAGCAGTTACCGGGGCGGTAAGCAGTTCTTC

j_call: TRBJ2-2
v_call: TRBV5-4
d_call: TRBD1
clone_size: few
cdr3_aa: CASSLTGGAGELFF
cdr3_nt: TGTGCCAGCAGCTTGACAGGGGGAGCCGGGGAGCTGTTTTTT

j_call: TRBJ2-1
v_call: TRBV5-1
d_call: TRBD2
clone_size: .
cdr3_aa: CASSPQRTSPNEQFF
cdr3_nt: TGCGCCAGCAGCCCGCAGAGGACTAGCCCCAATGAGCAGTTCTTC

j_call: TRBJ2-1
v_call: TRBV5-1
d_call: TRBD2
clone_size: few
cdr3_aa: CASSFLAGSRYNEQFF
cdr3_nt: TGCGCCAGCAGCTTTCTAGCGGGTTCCCGATACAATGAGCAGTTCTTC

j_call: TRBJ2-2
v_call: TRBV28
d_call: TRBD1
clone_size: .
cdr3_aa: CASTQGGYSLNTGELFF
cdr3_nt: TGTGCCAGCACCCAAGGGGGCTACTCTCTGAACACCGGGGAGCTGTTTTTT

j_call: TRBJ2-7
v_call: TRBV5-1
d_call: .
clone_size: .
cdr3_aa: CASSLDGGLDEQYF
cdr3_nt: TGCGCCAGCAGCTTGGACGGGGGACTGGACGAGCAGTACTTC

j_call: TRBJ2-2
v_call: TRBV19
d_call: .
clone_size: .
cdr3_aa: CAVQRQGISGELFF
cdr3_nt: TGTGCCGTTCAGAGGCAGGGCATATCCGGGGAGCTGTTTTTT

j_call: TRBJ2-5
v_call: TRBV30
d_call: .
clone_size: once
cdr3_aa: CAWSPGTQETQYF
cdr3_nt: TGTGCCTGGAGCCCCGGGACCCAAGAGACCCAGTACTTC